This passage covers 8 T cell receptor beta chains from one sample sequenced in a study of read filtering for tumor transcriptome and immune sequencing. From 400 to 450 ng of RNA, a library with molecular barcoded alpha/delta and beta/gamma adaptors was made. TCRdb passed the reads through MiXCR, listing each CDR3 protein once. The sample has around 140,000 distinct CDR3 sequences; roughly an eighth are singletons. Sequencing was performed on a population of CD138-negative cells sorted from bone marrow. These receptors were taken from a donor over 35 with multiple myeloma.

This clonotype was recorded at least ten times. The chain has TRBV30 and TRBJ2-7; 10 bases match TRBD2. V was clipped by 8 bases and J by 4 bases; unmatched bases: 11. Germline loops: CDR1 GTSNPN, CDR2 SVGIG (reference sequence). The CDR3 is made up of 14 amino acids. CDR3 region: CAGRGLAGEYEQYF. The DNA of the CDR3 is TGTGCCGGGCGGGGCCTAGCGGGAGAGTACGAGCAGTACTTC.

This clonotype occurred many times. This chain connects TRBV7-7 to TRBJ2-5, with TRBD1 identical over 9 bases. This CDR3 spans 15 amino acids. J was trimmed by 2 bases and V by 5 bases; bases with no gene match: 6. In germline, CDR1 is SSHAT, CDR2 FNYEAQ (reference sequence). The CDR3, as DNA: TGTGCCAGCAGCGGGGACAGGGATGGTCAAGAGACCCAGTACTTC. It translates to CASSGDRDGQETQYF.

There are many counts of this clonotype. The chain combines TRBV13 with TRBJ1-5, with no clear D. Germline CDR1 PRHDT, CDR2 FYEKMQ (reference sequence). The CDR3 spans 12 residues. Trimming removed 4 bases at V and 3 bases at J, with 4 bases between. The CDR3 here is CASSSFNQPQHF. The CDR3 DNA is TGTGCCAGCAGCTCGTTCAATCAGCCCCAGCATTTT.

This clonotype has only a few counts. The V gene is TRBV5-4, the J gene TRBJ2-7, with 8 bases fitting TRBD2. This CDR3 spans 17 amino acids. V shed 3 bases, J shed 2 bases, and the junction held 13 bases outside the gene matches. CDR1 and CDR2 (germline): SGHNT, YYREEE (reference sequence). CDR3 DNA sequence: TGTGCCAGCAGCTCGCCGTCTGTTAGCGGGAACACCTACGAGCAGTACTTC. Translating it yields CASSSPSVSGNTYEQYF.

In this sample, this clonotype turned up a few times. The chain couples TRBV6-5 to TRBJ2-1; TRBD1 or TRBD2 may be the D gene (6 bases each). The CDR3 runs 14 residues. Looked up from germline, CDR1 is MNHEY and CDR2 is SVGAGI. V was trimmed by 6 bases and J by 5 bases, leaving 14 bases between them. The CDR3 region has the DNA TGTGCCAGCAGGGAGGGGGTATTGGACAATGAGCAGTTCTTC. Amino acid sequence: CASREGVLDNEQFF.

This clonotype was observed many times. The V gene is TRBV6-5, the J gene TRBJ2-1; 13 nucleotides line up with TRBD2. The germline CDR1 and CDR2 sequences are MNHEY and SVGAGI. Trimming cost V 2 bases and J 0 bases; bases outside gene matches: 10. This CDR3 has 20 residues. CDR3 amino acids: CASSYGGTSGTRSSYNEQFF. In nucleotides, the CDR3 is TGTGCCAGCAGTTACGGCGGGACTAGCGGGACGAGGAGCTCCTACAATGAGCAGTTCTTC.

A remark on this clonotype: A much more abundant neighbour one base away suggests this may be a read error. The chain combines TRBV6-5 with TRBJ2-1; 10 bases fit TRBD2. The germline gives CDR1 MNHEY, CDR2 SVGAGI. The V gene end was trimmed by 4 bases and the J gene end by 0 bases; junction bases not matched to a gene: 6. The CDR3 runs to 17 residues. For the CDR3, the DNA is TGTGCCAGCAGTTTCCGAACTAGCGGGGACTCCTACAATGAGCAGTTCTTC. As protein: CASSFRTSGDSYNEQFF.

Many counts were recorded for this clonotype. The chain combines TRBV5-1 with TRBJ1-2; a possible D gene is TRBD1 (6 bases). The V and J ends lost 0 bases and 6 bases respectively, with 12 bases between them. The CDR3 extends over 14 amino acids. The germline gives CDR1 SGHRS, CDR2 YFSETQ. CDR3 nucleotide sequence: TGCGCCAGCAGCTTGGGACAGGAATTCGATGGCTACACCTTC. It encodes CASSLGQEFDGYTF. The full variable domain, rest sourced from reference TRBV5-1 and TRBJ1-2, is KAGVTQTPRYLIKTRGQQVTLSCSPISGHRSVSWYQQTPGQGLQFLFEYFSETQRNKGNFPGRFSGRQFSNSRSEMNVSTLELGDSALYLCASSLGQEFDGYTFGSGTRLTVV.